The entry below gives a single TCR beta chain sequence along with its context. This table comes from immunoSEQ multiplex PCR, and its TCRdb copy is limited to in-frame clones, with some not included. Among 200,000 or so clones listed, around 84% were seen once. This CDR3 contains 13 residues. Germline-derived CDR1 and CDR2 are SEHNR and FQNEAQ (reference sequence). With 5 bases removed from V and 5 bases from J, the gap between germline ends came to 12 bases. These data come from a study of cytomegalovirus exposure and HLA in healthy donors. This TCR came from a woman aged 25 to 39 in good health and CMV-seropositive. This chain connects TRBV7-9 to TRBJ2-5; D may be TRBD2 (6 bases). Sequencing was performed on PBMCs. CDR3 bases: TGTGCCAGCAGCCCACCTAGCGAGGAGACCCAGTACTTC. This encodes CASSPPSEETQYF.